The sequence of this T cell receptor (beta chain) was determined in a study of Ad26.COV2.S vaccination and SARS-CoV-2 variants. About the research overall: Each vaccinee took Ad26.COV2.S intramuscularly, once or twice 56 days apart. General study points: Reported findings describe substantial breadth in spike-specific CD8+ and CD4+ T cell responses following vaccination. Spike-specific TCR breadth was greater after Ad26.COV2.S than placebo.

Worth noting for this clone: Its target is not known.

Specified treatment: 15 to 20 received Ad26.COV2.S at low or high dose, single or two shots; 5 received placebo; per-sample allocation not given. Specimens were obtained on day 63 following the first vaccine or placebo injection. Germline V gives CDR1 MNHEY, CDR2 SVGAGI. V lost 2 bases and J 8 bases, leaving 7 bases between the germline ends. The CDR3 is made up of 12 amino acids. Sequenced by immunoSEQ multiplex PCR; TCRdb stores in-frame clones only, minus some. The table has around 300,000 clones, about nine tenths seen once. Sequenced here: peripheral blood, sampled in a trial of Ad26.COV2.S vaccine versus placebo. The sequence was collected from a person between 18 and 59 years old who received the Ad26.COV2.S COVID-19 vaccine or a placebo. The chain is built from TRBV6-5 and TRBJ2-1; weak D call: TRBD2 (5 bases). Here the CDR3 reads CASSYGLDEQFF. CDR3 coding DNA: TGTGCCAGCAGTTACGGACTGGATGAGCAGTTCTTC.